These 24 T cell receptor beta chains were sequenced from one sample in a study of shared clonotypes between healthy human individuals. Only in-frame clones appear in the TCRdb table, and some are missing; sequencing was by immunoSEQ multiplex PCR. The sample consists of 950,000 to 1,100,000 clones, around four fifths of them appearing once. What was sequenced was memory CD4+ T cells sorted from blood. Subset given: CD45RA-negative fraction. These receptors were taken from a man in his late teens or twenties in good health.

This rearrangement joins TRBV10-3 to TRBJ2-7; D is undetermined. V lost 3 bases and J 7 bases, leaving 7 bases between the germline ends. There are 11 residues in the CDR3. Looked up from germline, CDR1 is ENHRY and CDR2 is SYGVKD. The DNA for the CDR3 is TGTGCCATCAGTGACGCGAGGGAGCAGTACTTC. Protein product: CAISDAREQYF.

The chain couples TRBV9 to TRBJ2-1; TRBD2 aligns across 8 bases. Germline V gives CDR1 SGDLS, CDR2 YYNGEE. The CDR3 covers 15 residues. Trimming cost V 0 bases and J 12 bases; bases outside gene matches: 11. The CDR3 DNA sequence: TGTGCCAGCAGCGTAGAAGAGCGGGGGCCTTCGGGGCAGTTCTTC. Its translation is CASSVEERGPSGQFF.

This rearrangement joins TRBV28 to TRBJ2-5; D could derive from TRBD1 or TRBD2 (5 bases each). In germline, CDR1 is MDHEN, CDR2 SYDVKM. Trimming took off 2 bases at V and 4 bases at J, with 8 bases between the two ends. The CDR3 consists of 13 residues. The CDR3 reads CASSLMGTETQYF. The CDR3 bases are TGTGCCAGCAGTTTAATGGGGACAGAGACCCAGTACTTC.

Notes on this clone: Additional DNA sequences in this sample encode the identical CDR3. This chain connects TRBV5-1 to TRBJ1-1; the D gene is possibly TRBD1 (5 bases). The germline gives CDR1 SGHRS, CDR2 YFSETQ. V lost 2 bases to trimming and J lost 6 bases, with 11 bases between them. The CDR3 is 13 amino acids. CDR3 DNA sequence: TGCGCCAGCAGCTTCGGCGGGGGGGCTGAAGCTTTCTTT. Amino acids: CASSFGGGAEAFF.

This clone appeared a few times. CDR3 nucleotide sequence: TGTGCCAGCAGCCCAATGACTAGTCTATCCACCGGGGAGCTGTTTTTT. This gives the protein CASSPMTSLSTGELFF. V is TRBV7-2 and J is TRBJ2-2; D is possibly TRBD2 (6 bases). The germline CDR1 and CDR2 sequences are SGHTA and FQGNSA. The V gene lost 5 bases and the J gene lost 4 bases, with 17 bases spanning the gap. The CDR3 spans 16 residues.

The chain joins TRBV15 to TRBJ2-1, with a tentative D call TRBD1 (7 bases). There are 17 residues in the CDR3. The V end was cut by 1 base, the J end by 7 bases, with 20 bases between. Germline V gives CDR1 LNHNV, CDR2 YYDKDF (reference sequence). As DNA, the CDR3 is TGTGCCACCAGCAGAGTATTTGTAGGCAGGGGGAGGAATGAGCAGTTCTTC. This sequence encodes CATSRVFVGRGRNEQFF.

There are a few counts of this clone. The chain joins TRBV11-2 to TRBJ1-1; TRBD1 might be the D (5 bases). The CDR3 runs 12 residues. Trimming cost V 1 base and J 9 bases, with 9 bases left between them. Germline V CDR1 and CDR2: SGHAT, FQNNGV. Here the CDR3 DNA reads TGTGCCAGCAGCTTAGGGCAGGGAAAAGCTTTCTTT. Translated, it gives CASSLGQGKAFF.

The chain recombines TRBV16 with TRBJ2-1; no clear D. The V gene lost 1 base and the J gene lost 7 bases, with 5 bases spanning the gap. CDR1 is KGHSY and CDR2 is FQNENV in the germline V gene. The CDR3 has 12 amino acids. This CDR3 is CASSQYPNEQFF. In nucleotides, the CDR3 is TGTGCCAGCAGCCAATATCCGAATGAGCAGTTCTTC.

This rearrangement joins TRBV5-4 to TRBJ2-1; 10 bases map to TRBD2. The trim removed 0 bases at V and 11 bases at J, leaving 14 bases unmatched. This CDR3 has 17 amino acids. Per the germline V gene, CDR1 is SGHNT and CDR2 is YYREEE (reference sequence). The CDR3 nucleotides read TGTGCCAGCAGCTTGGCCAGCGGGAGGGCCAAAGGAGAAAAGCAGTTCTTC. Amino acids: CASSLASGRAKGEKQFF.

This clone was observed a few times. The chain uses TRBV13 and TRBJ2-1, with 8 nucleotides matching TRBD1. Germline CDR1 PRHDT, CDR2 FYEKMQ (reference sequence). V lost 5 bases to trimming and J lost 4 bases; unmatched junction nucleotides: 13. The length of the CDR3 is 17 residues. The CDR3 loop reads CASSARQGRLPYNEQFF. The CDR3 nucleotides are TGTGCCAGCAGCGCAAGACAGGGGCGATTACCTTACAATGAGCAGTTCTTC.

The chain carries TRBV7-8 and TRBJ2-3, with TRBD2 matching 7 bases. Looked up from germline, CDR1 is SGHVS and CDR2 is FQNEAQ. CDR3 length equals 16 residues. J was trimmed by 0 bases and V by 1 base; bases with no gene match: 4. The CDR3 sequence is CASSLGGSGSTDTQYF. Here the CDR3 DNA reads TGTGCCAGCAGCTTAGGGGGTAGCGGGAGCACAGATACGCAGTATTTT.

As concerns this clone: Other DNA sequences in this sample translate to the same CDR3. J is TRBJ1-1 and V is TRBV5-5; TRBD1 aligns across 8 bases. The germline CDR1 and CDR2 sequences are SGHKS and YYEKEE (reference sequence). The CDR3 extends over 15 amino acids. V was pared by 2 bases and J by 0 bases, with 3 bases of the junction left unmatched. The CDR3 DNA reads TGTGCCAGCAGCTTCGGACAGGGAATGAACACTGAAGCTTTCTTT. As protein: CASSFGQGMNTEAFF.

The chain has TRBV29-1 and TRBJ1-2; 7 positions agree with TRBD1. This CDR3 is built from 13 residues. J lost 10 bases, V lost 5 bases, and 13 bases had no gene match. CDR1 and CDR2 (germline): SQVTM, ANQGSEA. The CDR3 here is CSVLTGTATPYTF. For the CDR3, the DNA is TGCAGCGTTTTAACCGGGACAGCGACACCCTACACCTTC. The entire variable domain, with the rest obtained from reference TRBV29-1 and TRBJ1-2, is as follows: SAVISQKPSRDICQRGTSLTIQCQVDSQVTMMFWYRQQPGQSLTLIATANQGSEATYESGFVIDKFPISRPNLTFSTLTVSNMSPEDSSIYLCSVLTGTATPYTFGSGTRLTVV.

This clone has a handful of counts. The chain is built from TRBV10-3 and TRBJ1-1; the match to TRBD1 covers 8 bases. Germline-derived CDR1 and CDR2 are ENHRY and SYGVKD. V shed 3 bases and J 4 bases; nucleotides not matched to a gene: 1. CDR3 length: 13 amino acids. The CDR3: CAISEQGGTEAFF. In DNA form, the CDR3 reads TGTGCCATCAGTGAACAGGGGGGCACTGAAGCTTTCTTT.

V and J are TRBV29-1 and TRBJ1-2; D possibly corresponds to TRBD1 (5 bases). The CDR3 covers 12 residues. Deletions cut 3 bases from V and 5 bases from J, with 10 bases between. Germline CDR1 SQVTM, CDR2 ANQGSEA. The CDR3 DNA reads TGCAGCGTTGACTCGGGGGTATATGGCTACACCTTC. It yields the protein CSVDSGVYGYTF.

This rearrangement joins TRBV7-2 to TRBJ1-2, with 7 bases that match TRBD1. The CDR3 length is 14 residues. V shed 4 bases, J shed 2 bases, and the junction held 4 bases outside the gene matches. Germline V gene sequence: CDR1 SGHTA, CDR2 FQGNSA. The CDR3 DNA reads as TGTGCCAGCAGCTGGGGACAGCTGAACTATGGCTACACCTTC. Translated, it gives CASSWGQLNYGYTF. Combining the CDR3 with reference TRBV7-2 and TRBJ1-2 gives the whole variable domain GAGVSQSPSNKVTEKGKDVELRCDPISGHTALYWYRQSLGQGLEFLIYFQGNSAPDKSGLPSDRFSAERTGGSVSTLTIQRTQQEDSAVYLCASSWGQLNYGYTFGSGTRLTVV.

V gene TRBV5-1 combines with J gene TRBJ1-1; D uncertain. Per the germline V gene, CDR1 is SGHRS and CDR2 is YFSETQ. The CDR3 runs to 14 residues. The germline V and J ends were trimmed by 0 bases and 4 bases, with 10 bases remaining between them. CDR3 region: CASSLGPTGTEAFF. The CDR3 region has the DNA TGCGCCAGCAGCTTGGGACCGACGGGCACTGAAGCTTTCTTT.

A note on this clone: Other DNA sequences from this sample encode an identical CDR3 as well. DNA of the CDR3: TGTGCCACCAGCAGAGGCCGGGACCTACGTTTGGGGCAATACTTC. It codes for CATSRGRDLRLGQYF. The chain links TRBV15 to TRBJ2-7, with D perhaps matching TRBD1 or TRBD2 (5 bases each). V lost 1 base and J 13 bases, leaving 23 bases between the germline ends. Germline-derived CDR1 and CDR2 are LNHNV and YYDKDF (reference sequence). CDR3 length: 15 amino acids.

The genes are TRBV19 and TRBJ2-5; 13 nucleotides match TRBD2. The germline gives CDR1 LNHDA, CDR2 SQIVND (reference sequence). The CDR3 loop spans 19 amino acids. J lost 1 base, V lost 5 bases, and 13 bases had no gene match. The CDR3 region has the DNA TGTGCCAGTAGTCCTCGATTTGGGACTAGCGGGGTCTCCCAAGAGACCCAGTACTTC. It specifies CASSPRFGTSGVSQETQYF.

CDR3 region: CASSPQRGYTF. CDR3 DNA: TGCGCCAGCAGTCCACAGCGCGGCTACACCTTC. The rearrangement uses TRBV10-1 and TRBJ1-2; the D is unclear. With 5 bases removed from V and 8 bases from J, the gap between germline ends came to 9 bases. The germline V gene has CDR1 WNHNN and CDR2 SYGVQD (reference sequence). This CDR3 has 11 residues.

The chain employs TRBV19 and TRBJ1-1; 7 bases agree with TRBD1. Looked up from germline, CDR1 is LNHDA and CDR2 is SQIVND (reference sequence). There are 14 residues in the CDR3. V lost 6 bases, J lost 4 bases, and 8 bases stayed unmatched. The CDR3 coding sequence is TGTGCCAGTAGCCAACCAGGGGGGGGCACTGAAGCTTTCTTT. Translating it yields CASSQPGGGTEAFF.

The chain links TRBV28 to TRBJ2-7, with 8 bases matching TRBD2. CDR3 size: 13 residues. Losses at the gene ends were 8 bases for V and 2 bases for J; bases not matched to a gene: 5. Germline V gene lookup returns CDR1 MDHEN and CDR2 SYDVKM. CDR3 sequence (DNA): TGTGCCAGCGTAGCGGGGTCAACCTACGAGCAGTACTTC. It encodes CASVAGSTYEQYF.

This clone was detected only a few times. The chain carries TRBV19 and TRBJ1-6, with no clear D. Between the trimmed V and J ends, which lost 0 bases and 7 bases, there was a span of 13 bases. Looked up from germline, CDR1 is LNHDA and CDR2 is SQIVND (reference sequence). The CDR3 loop spans 16 amino acids. The CDR3 loop reads CASSIDMGYGNSPLHF. CDR3 DNA: TGTGCCAGTAGTATAGATATGGGATACGGAAATTCACCCCTCCACTTT.

This clone has a single count. Written as DNA, the CDR3 is TGCGCCAGCAGTGAGTCATACTCGCAGTTCTTC. Amino acids: CASSESYSQFF. The chain recombines TRBV10-2 with TRBJ2-1; no firm D call. The CDR3 sequence is 11 residues long. V lost 0 bases, J lost 12 bases, and 6 bases lay in between. The germline CDR1 and CDR2 sequences are WSHSY and SAAADI.